This T cell receptor (beta chain) was observed in a study of T cell responses to AZD1222 COVID-19 vaccine. The study's findings and limits: Unmutated variant regions are reportedly targeted by nearly half of spike-specific TCRs.

Data came from immunoSEQ multiplex PCR; TCRdb stores just in-frame clones and leaves some out. The table has about 60,000 clones, around three quarters seen once. Germline CDR1 and CDR2: LGHNA and YNFKEQ. CDR3 size: 17 residues. V dropped 1 base and J dropped 9; count of bases not matched to a gene: 15. As for this clone: Its antigen is unidentified.

The TCR sequence derives from an adult who received the AZD1222 COVID-19 vaccine. The specimen comprised peripheral blood, sampled 28 days after the second AZD1222 dose. The chain links TRBV4-2 to TRBJ1-2; 9 bases align to TRBD1. The DNA for the CDR3 is TGTGCCAGCAGCCAAGCGCCATCAACAGGGGGCGCATCCCGCTACACCTTC. It specifies CASSQAPSTGGASRYTF.